This T cell receptor (beta chain) was found in a study of cytomegalovirus exposure and HLA in healthy donors. Germline CDR1 is SGHVS and CDR2 is FNYEAQ. V lost 5 bases, J lost 4 bases, and 8 bases stayed unmatched. This CDR3 has 15 amino acids. The data were produced by immunoSEQ multiplex PCR, yet TCRdb's version contains in-frame clones alone and is incomplete. The data contain 55,000 to 85,000 clones, about 94% of them singletons. Sequenced sample: PBMCs. The rearrangement links TRBV7-6 to TRBJ2-1; TRBD2 matches 7 bases. This clonotype was sampled from a woman younger than 35 in good health and CMV-seronegative. The CDR3 nucleotides read TGTGCCAGCAGCCAGAGAGCGGGGCCTTACAATGAGCAGTTCTTC. Translation: CASSQRAGPYNEQFF.